This TCR beta chain derives from a study of CD4 T cells in relation to SARS-CoV-2 and coronaviruses. Study details: The restricting HLA molecule for shared crossreactive spike epitopes was mapped. General observations from the study: This crossreactivity analysis covered spike protein alone, no other viral proteins. Memory recall responses, not primary responses primed in culture, are what the assay detects.

This clone was counted once. Its target is not known. TCRdb's table, derived via immunoSEQ multiplex PCR, lists solely in-frame clones and lacks some. The sample consists of some 65,000 clones, around 87% of them appearing once. Before the COVID-19 pandemic, during about 2010-2018, CD4+ T cells were taken from unexposed donors. The CDR3 length is 11 residues. V lost 6 bases and J lost 10, with 10 bases in between. Per the germline V gene, CDR1 is SNHLY and CDR2 is FYNNEI. The chain recombines TRBV2 with TRBJ2-1; weak D call: TRBD1 (5 bases). Specimen: memory CD4+ T cells from PBMCs. The receptor was isolated from a human donor in good health. CDR3 sequence: CASRGAPEQFF. The CDR3, as DNA: TGTGCCAGCAGAGGGGCCCCGGAGCAGTTCTTC.